This passage covers 13 T cell receptor beta chains from one sample sequenced in a study of shared clonotypes between healthy human individuals (dated by TCRdb to 2018 to 2020). For the CD8 naive samples, CD45RO-negative cells were positively selected for CCR7, yielding a CD45RA+CCR7+ population from which TemRA cells were excluded. The library relied on the immunoSEQ multiplex PCR assay. TCRdb obtained this table from immuneACCESS and retained in-frame rearrangements with V and J assigned. These tables miss some clones; where compared with another copy, unresolved V genes account for less than half of the shortfall, and the remainder is unexplained. In all, the sample holds roughly 1,800,000 clones, and about 94% of those were seen once. 1.2% of the sample comes from the top ten. Material: naive CD8+ T cells sorted from blood. The intended sense of this specimen's cell subset or site label: CD45RA+CCR7+. These receptors came from a man between 18 and 35 years old in good health.

This chain links TRBV5-6 with TRBJ1-4; D unclear. Trimming removed 2 bases from V and 8 bases from J, with 10 bases in between. The germline V gene encodes CDR1 SGHDT and CDR2 YYEEEE. This CDR3 comprises 13 residues. DNA of the CDR3: TGTGCCAGCAGCTTAAGCTCGGAAGAAAAACTGTTTTTT. Its protein is CASSLSSEEKLFF.

The chain carries TRBV19 and TRBJ2-2, with TRBD1 identical over 9 bases. V gave up 7 bases and J gave up 4 bases; unmatched junction bases: 7. The CDR3 is 15 residues long. CDR1 is LNHDA, CDR2 SQIVND, per germline (reference sequence). This CDR3 is CASTTGTGPTGELFF. The DNA of the CDR3 is TGTGCCAGTACCACCGGGACAGGGCCCACCGGGGAGCTGTTTTTT.

Of note for this clone: This CDR3 is also generated by other DNA sequences in the sample. The V call is TRBV27, the J call TRBJ2-7; 11 bases are shared with TRBD1. The germline V gene has CDR1 MNHEY and CDR2 SMNVEV (reference sequence). The CDR3 sequence is 15 residues long. V gave up 2 bases and J gave up 7 bases; unmatched junction bases: 7. The chain's CDR3 is CASSLLGQGAREQYF. In nucleotides, the CDR3 is TGTGCCAGCAGTTTACTAGGACAGGGGGCGCGAGAGCAGTACTTC.

Concerning this clone itself: The sample has other DNA sequences that encode this CDR3 too. The chain uses TRBV19 and TRBJ2-7; D unclear. Germline V gene lookup returns CDR1 LNHDA and CDR2 SQIVND (reference sequence). This CDR3 has 13 amino acids. V was cut by 1 base and J by 2 bases, with 6 bases left in between. The chain's CDR3 is CASSIGIAYEQYF. The CDR3 DNA reads TGTGCCAGTAGTATAGGGATTGCCTACGAGCAGTACTTC.

With respect to this clone: This same CDR3 is encoded by further DNA sequences in the sample. The rearrangement links TRBV6-5 to TRBJ2-7; the match to TRBD2 covers 12 bases. Germline V gene lookup returns CDR1 MNHEY and CDR2 SVGAGI. V trimming: 2 bases; J trimming: 1 base; junction bases outside the gene matches: 0. This CDR3 contains 15 residues. CDR3: CASSYLAGGSYEQYF. The CDR3 coding sequence is TGTGCCAGCAGTTACCTAGCGGGGGGGTCCTACGAGCAGTACTTC.

The genes are TRBV4-1 and TRBJ2-3, with D unclear. CDR1 and CDR2 from the germline V gene are MGHRA and YSYEKL. CDR3 length equals 14 residues. The V and J ends lost 3 bases and 3 bases respectively, with 10 bases between them. The CDR3 region has the DNA TGCGCCAGCAGCCACGCAGGAGCGACAGATACGCAGTATTTT. Residues: CASSHAGATDTQYF.

This sequence joins TRBV27 and TRBJ1-2; D remains ambiguous. Trimming shortened V by 8 bases and J by 7 bases, and 8 bases separated the two germline ends. The germline V gene encodes CDR1 MNHEY and CDR2 SMNVEV (reference sequence). CDR3 length: 10 residues. The CDR3 sequence: CASGFPGYTF. DNA of the CDR3: TGTGCCAGCGGCTTTCCTGGCTACACCTTC.

The chain couples TRBV5-1 to TRBJ2-7; D is possibly TRBD1 (5 bases). CDR3 length equals 14 residues. The V end lost 3 bases, the J end lost 3 bases, and 13 bases lay between the germline ends. Germline CDR1 and CDR2: SGHRS and YFSETQ. In DNA form, the CDR3 reads TGCGCCAGCAGCTCCGAGACAGCAGACTACGAGCAGTACTTC. It translates to CASSSETADYEQYF.

This sequence joins TRBV2 and TRBJ2-5; the match to TRBD2 covers 9 bases. The junction had 6 bases not matched to a gene; V was cut back by 6 bases and J by 4 bases. This CDR3 region has 14 residues. Germline V gene sequence: CDR1 SNHLY, CDR2 FYNNEI. The CDR3 coding sequence is TGTGCCAGCAGAGGACTAGCGAGTAGAGAGACCCAGTACTTC. Protein product: CASRGLASRETQYF. Based on the CDR3 plus reference TRBV2 and TRBJ2-5, the full variable domain is EPEVTQTPSHQVTQMGQEVILRCVPISNHLYFYWYRQILGQKVEFLVSFYNNEISEKSEIFDDQFSVERPDGSNFTLKIRSTKLEDSAMYFCASRGLASRETQYFGPGTRLLVL.

The V gene is TRBV6-5, the J gene TRBJ2-7; a weak D match, TRBD1 (5 bases). V lost 1 base and J 0 bases, leaving 13 bases between the germline ends. Germline-derived CDR1 and CDR2 are MNHEY and SVGAGI. The CDR3 is made up of 16 amino acids. The CDR3: CASSYWGGSSSYEQYF. The CDR3 region has the DNA TGTGCCAGCAGTTACTGGGGCGGTTCGAGCTCCTACGAGCAGTACTTC.

Comments on this clone: Sequence at one end of the junction differs from germline and may be a read error. The chain employs TRBV7-8 and TRBJ2-7, with TRBD2 identical over 14 bases. The germline gives CDR1 SGHVS, CDR2 FQNEAQ. The CDR3 runs 15 residues. The CDR3 here is CASSIGGLAGAVWSF. CDR3 coding DNA: TGTGCCAGCAGCATAGGGGGACTAGCGGGAGCCGTTTGGAGCTTC.

The J gene is TRBJ2-7, the V gene TRBV18, with D perhaps matching TRBD2 (6 bases). This CDR3 comprises 16 residues. The V gene lost 4 bases and the J gene lost 0 bases, with 16 bases spanning the gap. From germline, CDR1 is KGHSH and CDR2 LQKENI. CDR3 amino acids: CASSLAGLTSSYEQYF. In DNA form, the CDR3 reads TGTGCCAGCTCACTGGCGGGACTTACGAGCTCCTACGAGCAGTACTTC.

This clone came up once. The genes are TRBV27 and TRBJ2-1, with 9 bases identical to TRBD1. Germline V CDR1 and CDR2: MNHEY, SMNVEV (reference sequence). CDR3 length: 15 amino acids. The V and J ends lost 5 bases and 4 bases, in that order; junction bases with no gene match: 6. The DNA for the CDR3 is TGTGCCAGCAGTGGCCGGGACAGGGTGTACAATGAGCAGTTCTTC. Amino acid sequence: CASSGRDRVYNEQFF.